This TCR beta chain was recovered during a study of T cell changes during pregnancy in multiple sclerosis. Repertoires were generated with immunoSEQ multiplex PCR, while TCRdb's copy carries only in-frame clones and drops some. Altogether under 110,000 clones are present, roughly nine tenths being singletons, with the ten largest covering 1.6%. Germline V gene lookup returns CDR1 GTSNPN and CDR2 SVGIG (reference sequence). This CDR3 is built from 14 residues. V was clipped by 3 bases and J by 4 bases; unmatched bases: 6. The clonotype was recovered from a female donor with multiple sclerosis, enrolled in a pregnancy study. This specimen consisted of peripheral blood, obtained before pregnancy. This sequence joins TRBV30 and TRBJ1-1; 9 positions agree with TRBD1. The DNA of the CDR3 is TGTGCCTGGAGAGATACAGGGGGCGGCACTGAAGCTTTCTTT. This sequence encodes CAWRDTGGGTEAFF.